The sequence of this T cell receptor beta chain was determined in a study of human T cells and chemical hapten exposure. As the library was built, unique molecular identifiers were attached to individual cDNA molecules. TCRdb recomputed calls from the RACE reads with MiXCR, one row per CDR3 protein. The sample yields some 400,000 distinct CDR3 sequences, approximately 5.1% seen once. This clonotype was seen ten or more times. Its antigen is still unknown. Germline CDR1 reads MNHEY; CDR2 reads SMNVEV (reference sequence). The CDR3 has 13 amino acids. Trimming left V 6 bases short and J 3 bases short, with 11 bases between. Time point described: patch test 1, 2 weeks after DPC sensitization. The treatment is: therapeutic diphenylcyclopropenone sensitization with weekly scalp DPC. Blood draws came first, before each patch test. Those who donated were patients with alopecia, 18 to 70 years of age, and suitable for DPC.

Study conclusions and caveats: Following DPC sensitization, TCRs present above 1 in 1000 frequency showed no change.

The chain has TRBV27 and TRBJ1-1, with D possibly being TRBD1 (5 bases). The TCR was taken from a woman between 50 and 59 years old with alopecia areata. Some clones in this sample may be carry-over from other donors' samples. The sample was whole blood, taken in connection with sensitization to the hapten diphenylcyclopropenone (DPC). This chain's CDR3 is CASSVRDYTEAFF. The CDR3, as DNA: TGTGCCAGCAGCGTCAGGGATTACACTGAAGCTTTCTTT.